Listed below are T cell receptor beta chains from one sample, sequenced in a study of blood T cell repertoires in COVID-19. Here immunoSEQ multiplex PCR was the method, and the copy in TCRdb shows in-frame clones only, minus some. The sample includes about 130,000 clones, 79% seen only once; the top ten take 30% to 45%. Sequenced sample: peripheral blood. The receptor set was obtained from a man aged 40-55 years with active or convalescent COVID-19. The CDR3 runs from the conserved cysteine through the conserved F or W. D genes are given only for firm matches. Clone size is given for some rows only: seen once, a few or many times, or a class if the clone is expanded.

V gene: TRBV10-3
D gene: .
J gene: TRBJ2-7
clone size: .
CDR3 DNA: TGTGCCATCAGTGGGGGGCAGGGTCTCTCCTACGAGCAGTACTTC
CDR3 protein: CAISGGQGLSYEQYF

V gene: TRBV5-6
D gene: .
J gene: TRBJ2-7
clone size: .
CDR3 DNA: TGTGCCAGCAGCTTCAGACAGGCCCTTCCCGAGCAGTACTTC
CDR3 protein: CASSFRQALPEQYF

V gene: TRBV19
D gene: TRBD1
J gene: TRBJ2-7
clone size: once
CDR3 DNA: TGTGCCAGTAGTCTCCGACAGGGGGCGGCGAGGGAGCAGTACTTC
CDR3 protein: CASSLRQGAAREQYF

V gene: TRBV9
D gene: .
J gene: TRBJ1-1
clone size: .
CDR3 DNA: TGTGCCAGCAGCGTAGGAGGAGAGTGGGTGAACACTGAAGCTTTCTTT
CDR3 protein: CASSVGGEWVNTEAFF

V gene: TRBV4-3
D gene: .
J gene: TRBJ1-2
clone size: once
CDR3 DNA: TGCGCCAGCAGCCAAGATGGCGGTGGCTACACCTTC
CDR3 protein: CASSQDGGGYTF

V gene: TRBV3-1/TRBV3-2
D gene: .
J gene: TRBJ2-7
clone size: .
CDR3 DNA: TGTGCCAGCAGCCATTTGGCCGACTCCTACGAGCAGTACTTC
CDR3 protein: CASSHLADSYEQYF

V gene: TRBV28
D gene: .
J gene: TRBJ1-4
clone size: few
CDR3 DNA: TGTGCCAGCAGTTCTCCTGACAGTTCTGAAAAACTGTTTTTT
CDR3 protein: CASSSPDSSEKLFF

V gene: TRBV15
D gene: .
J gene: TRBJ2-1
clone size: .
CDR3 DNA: TGTGCCACTATGGACGGACTTAACAATGAGCAGTTCTTC
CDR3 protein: CATMDGLNNEQFF

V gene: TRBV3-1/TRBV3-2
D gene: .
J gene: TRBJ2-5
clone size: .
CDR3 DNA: TGTGCCAGCAGCCCAACCAGGTACCAGACCCAGTACTTC
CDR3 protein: CASSPTRYQTQYF

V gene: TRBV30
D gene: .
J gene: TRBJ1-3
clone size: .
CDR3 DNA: TGTGCCTGGGTTCCGGGACACTACTCTGGAAACACCATATATTTT
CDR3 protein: CAWVPGHYSGNTIYF

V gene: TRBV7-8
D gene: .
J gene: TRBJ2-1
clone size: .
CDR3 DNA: TGTGCCAGCAGCTTAGTTAGCATCCACAATGAGCAGTTCTTC
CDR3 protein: CASSLVSIHNEQFF

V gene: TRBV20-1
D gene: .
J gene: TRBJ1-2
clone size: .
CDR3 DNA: TGCAGTGCTAGTTTGGCCGGGGCGGGGGATGGCTACACCTTC
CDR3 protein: CSASLAGAGDGYTF

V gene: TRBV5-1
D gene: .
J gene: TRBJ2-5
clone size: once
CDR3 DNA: TGCGCCAGCAGCGGAGGTAGCCGGTTGGAGACCCAGTACTTC
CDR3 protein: CASSGGSRLETQYF

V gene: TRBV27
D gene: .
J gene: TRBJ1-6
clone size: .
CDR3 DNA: TGTGCCAGCAGTGGCCTTAATTCACCCCTCCACTTT
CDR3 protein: CASSGLNSPLHF

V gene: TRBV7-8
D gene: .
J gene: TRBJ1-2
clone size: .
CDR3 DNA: TGTGCCAGCAGCCTTAACAGGGCTGGGGAAGGCTACACCTTC
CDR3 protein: CASSLNRAGEGYTF